The source of this TCR beta chain is a study of T cell responses to AZD1222 COVID-19 vaccine. Study findings and constraints: Among vaccine-associated CD4 TCRs, coverage spanned spike, with dominance at 160-218 and 743-854.

Assay used: immunoSEQ multiplex PCR; TCRdb lists only in-frame clones, some missing. The data hold 120,000 or so clones, with approximately 92% observed a single time. As regards this clone: The antigen remains unidentified.

The CDR3 has 14 residues. Looked up from germline, CDR1 is MNHEY and CDR2 is SVGAGI. Deletions cut 2 bases from V and 10 bases from J, with 15 bases between. The TCR sequence derives from an adult in good health. This chain joins TRBV6-5 and TRBJ2-1, with D possibly TRBD2 on 6 matching bases. The sequenced sample was peripheral blood, obtained on day 0 of AZD1222 vaccination. The CDR3 DNA follows: TGTGCCAGCAGTTACCAGGGACTGCCGAGGGAGCAGTTCTTC. Protein: CASSYQGLPREQFF.